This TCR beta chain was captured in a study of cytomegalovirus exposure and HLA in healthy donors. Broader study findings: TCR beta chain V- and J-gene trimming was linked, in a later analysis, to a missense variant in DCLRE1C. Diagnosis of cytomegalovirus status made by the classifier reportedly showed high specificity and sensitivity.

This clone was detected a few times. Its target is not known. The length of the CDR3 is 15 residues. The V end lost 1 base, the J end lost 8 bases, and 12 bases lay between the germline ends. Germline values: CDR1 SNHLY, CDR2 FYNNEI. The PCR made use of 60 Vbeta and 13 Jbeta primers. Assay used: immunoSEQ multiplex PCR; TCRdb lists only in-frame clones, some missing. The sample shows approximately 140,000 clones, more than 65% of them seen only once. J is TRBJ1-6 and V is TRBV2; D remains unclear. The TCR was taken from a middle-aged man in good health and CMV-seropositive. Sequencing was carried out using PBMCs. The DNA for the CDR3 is TGTGCCAGCAGTGAAGAGACCGCCGCGGATTCACCCCTCCACTTT. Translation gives CASSEETAADSPLHF.